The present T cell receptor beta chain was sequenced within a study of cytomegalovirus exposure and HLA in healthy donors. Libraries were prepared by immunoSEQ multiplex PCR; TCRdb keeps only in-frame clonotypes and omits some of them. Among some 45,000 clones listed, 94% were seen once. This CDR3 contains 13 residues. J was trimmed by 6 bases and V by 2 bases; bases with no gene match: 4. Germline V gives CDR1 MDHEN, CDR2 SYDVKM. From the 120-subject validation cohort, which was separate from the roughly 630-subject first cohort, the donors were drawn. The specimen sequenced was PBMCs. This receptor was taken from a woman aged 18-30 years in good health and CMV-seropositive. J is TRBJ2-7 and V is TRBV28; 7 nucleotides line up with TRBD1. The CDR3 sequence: CASSLRDRSEQYF. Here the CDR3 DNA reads TGTGCCAGCAGTTTAAGGGACAGAAGCGAGCAGTACTTC.